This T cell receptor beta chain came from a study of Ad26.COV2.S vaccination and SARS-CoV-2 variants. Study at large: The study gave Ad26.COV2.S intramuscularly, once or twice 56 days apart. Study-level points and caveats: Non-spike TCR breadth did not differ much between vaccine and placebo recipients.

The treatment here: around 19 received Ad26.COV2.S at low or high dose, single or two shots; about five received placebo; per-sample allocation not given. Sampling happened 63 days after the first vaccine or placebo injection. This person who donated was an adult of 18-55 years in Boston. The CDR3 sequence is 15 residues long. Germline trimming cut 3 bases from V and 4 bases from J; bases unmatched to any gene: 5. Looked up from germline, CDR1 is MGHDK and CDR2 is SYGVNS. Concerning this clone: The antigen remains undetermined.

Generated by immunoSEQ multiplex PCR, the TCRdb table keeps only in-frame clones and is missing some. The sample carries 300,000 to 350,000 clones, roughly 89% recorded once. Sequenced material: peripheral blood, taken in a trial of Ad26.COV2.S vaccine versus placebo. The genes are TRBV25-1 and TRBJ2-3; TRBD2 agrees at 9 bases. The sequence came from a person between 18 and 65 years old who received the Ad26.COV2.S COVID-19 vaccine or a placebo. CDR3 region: CASSERGGRSDTQYF. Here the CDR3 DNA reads TGTGCCAGCAGTGAGCGGGGGGGCCGATCAGATACGCAGTATTTT.